This T cell receptor (beta chain) came from a study of response to subunit inactivated influenza vaccine. This clonotype was observed at least ten times. V dropped 0 bases and J dropped 4 bases, with 13 bases sitting between them. Germline V gene data show CDR1 as LGHNA and CDR2 as YSLEER. CDR3 length: 15 amino acids. MiXCR, run by TCRdb on the RT-PCR reads, gives a single entry per CDR3 protein. The sample carries about half a million distinct CDR3 sequences, 11% recorded once. The gene calls are TRBV4-3 and TRBJ2-7; D remains ambiguous. Source: PBMCs from blood, taken about 40 days after vaccination. This receptor was identified in a man aged 45-65 years who received an inactivated influenza vaccine. For the CDR3, the DNA is TGCGCCAGCAGCCAAGACAGAGGTTTCGGGTACGAGCAGTACTTC. This gives the protein CASSQDRGFGYEQYF.